A selection of T cell receptor beta chains follows, all from one sample in a study of T cell responses to AZD1222 COVID-19 vaccine. Repertoires were generated with immunoSEQ multiplex PCR, while TCRdb's copy carries only in-frame clones and drops some. The data show 90,000 to 100,000 clones, around nine tenths seen once. This sample comprised peripheral blood, obtained 28 days after the second AZD1222 dose. These receptors came from an adult who received the AZD1222 COVID-19 vaccine. Both conserved end residues are part of each CDR3. Fields, in order: CDR3 DNA, CDR3 protein, V gene, D gene, clone size, J gene. A D gene is named only where the DNA matches it firmly. Size tells how often a clone was seen (once, few, many) or the class of an expanded clone, and some rows leave it out.

TGTGCCAGCGTCCCAGGGTCTCAAGGTGGCTACACCTTC CASVPGSQGGYTF TRBV28 . once TRBJ1-2
TGTGCCAGCAGTGAGAATGGGCGGGGCCGACAGTTCTTC CASSENGRGRQFF TRBV2 . . TRBJ2-1
TGCGCCAGCAGCCAAGAGGGAGGGCCCCAGCATTTT CASSQEGGPQHF TRBV4-1 . . TRBJ1-5
TGCGCCAGCAGCCTGCAGGGGAGTGGGACGATGGGCTATGAGCAGTTCTTC CASSLQGSGTMGYEQFF TRBV4-1 . . TRBJ2-1
TGTGCCAGCAGTCCCTACGGGGGACCTAACCAGAACACTGAAGCTTTCTTT CASSPYGGPNQNTEAFF TRBV11-3 . . TRBJ1-1
TGTGCCAGCAGCTTAGGACTAGCGAGCACCGGGGAGCTGTTTTTT CASSLGLASTGELFF TRBV7-2 TRBD2 . TRBJ2-2
TGTGCCAGCAGTGTGGGACAGGGGTCCCGAGCTTTCTTT CASSVGQGSRAFF TRBV2 TRBD1 . TRBJ1-1
TGTGCCAGCAGTTTGTGGCGTTTCTCTGGAAACACCATATATTTT CASSLWRFSGNTIYF TRBV28 . . TRBJ1-3
TGTGCCAGCAGCTTAGATCGCGGGGCCACGCTGACAGATACGCAGTATTTT CASSLDRGATLTDTQYF TRBV11-3 . once TRBJ2-3
TGTGCCAGCAGCAAGGGGACAGGGGACGCTTTCTTT CASSKGTGDAFF TRBV12-3/TRBV12-4 TRBD1 . TRBJ1-1
TGTGCCATCAGTGGGGACAGGGGATTAGACGAGCAGTACTTC CAISGDRGLDEQYF TRBV10-3 TRBD1 . TRBJ2-7
TGTGCCTGGAGGGCCCGTTCGCACTATGGCTACACCTTC CAWRARSHYGYTF TRBV30 . . TRBJ1-2
TGTGCCAGCACGAACGGCCTCGTCGAGCCCCAGCATTTT CASTNGLVEPQHF TRBV2 . many TRBJ1-5
TGTGCCAGCAGCAATACAGGGTTAGGAAACACCATATATTTT CASSNTGLGNTIYF TRBV5-4 . . TRBJ1-3
TGTGCCAGCTTATCGGAGGGGAATGAGCAGTTCTTC CASLSEGNEQFF TRBV2 . . TRBJ2-1
TGTGCCATCAATAGGGGGACAGGGGGCGACTATGGCTACACCTTC CAINRGTGGDYGYTF TRBV10-3 TRBD1 . TRBJ1-2
TGTGCCAGCAGTGAATGGGACAGGGGGGTTAGCAATCAGCCCCAGCATTTT CASSEWDRGVSNQPQHF TRBV6-1 TRBD1 . TRBJ1-5
TGTGCCAGCAGCTTAGATTGGGGACTCCAAGAGACCCAGTACTTC CASSLDWGLQETQYF TRBV7-6 . . TRBJ2-5
TGTGCCTGGAGTGTATTCGGGAGCACAGATACGCAGTATTTT CAWSVFGSTDTQYF TRBV30 . once TRBJ2-3
TGCGCCAGCAGCTTCGGGGGGGCTGAGAATGAGCAGTTCTTC CASSFGGAENEQFF TRBV5-1 TRBD2 . TRBJ2-1
TGTGCCAGTAGCCCTTTTCTTGCAACTAATGAAAAACTGTTTTTT CASSPFLATNEKLFF TRBV19 . . TRBJ1-4
TGTGCCAGCAGCTTAGGCAGGTCCTCCTACGAGCAGTACTTC CASSLGRSSYEQYF TRBV7-9 . . TRBJ2-7
TGTGCCAGCAGCGAGGACCCCACAGATACGCAGTATTTT CASSEDPTDTQYF TRBV9 . few TRBJ2-3
TGTGCCAGCAGCTTAGGGCAGTATAGGGGCACTGAAGCTTTCTTT CASSLGQYRGTEAFF TRBV5-6 . . TRBJ1-1
TGTGCCATCAGTCCGGGCGGCAACTATGGCTACACCTTC CAISPGGNYGYTF TRBV10-3 . . TRBJ1-2
TGTGCCAGCAAGACAGGGGTTTCCTACGAGCAGTACTTC CASKTGVSYEQYF TRBV27 TRBD1 . TRBJ2-7
TGCGCCAGCTTCACCTGGGATGAGCAGTTCTTC CASFTWDEQFF TRBV10-1 . once TRBJ2-1
TGTGCCAGCAGCTTAACTCAGGGGAACACTGAAGCTTTCTTT CASSLTQGNTEAFF TRBV7-3 . . TRBJ1-1
TGCGCCAGCAGCCAAGATTTCGCAGGGACAGCGCATCAGCCCCAGCATTTT CASSQDFAGTAHQPQHF TRBV4-3 TRBD1 . TRBJ1-5